The text below deals with one TCR beta chain. What it binds is unknown. The repertoire was sequenced with immunoSEQ multiplex PCR; TCRdb's copy has only in-frame clones and lacks some. The data contain about 93,000 clones, about 93% of them singletons. Per the germline V gene, CDR1 is MNHEY and CDR2 is SMNVEV (reference sequence). The length of the CDR3 is 13 residues. Trimming took off 2 bases at V and 0 bases at J, with 5 bases between the two ends. These data belong to a study of graft-versus-host responses after intestinal transplantation. As for the study in general: Transplant recipients had multivisceral, liver-intestinal, or isolated intestinal grafts. Study-wide findings and caveats: Those patients showing graft-donor T cell macrochimerism displayed high graft-versus-host to host-versus-graft clonal ratios in allografts. The marrow of recipients harbored GvH clones, and ileum or blood showed some of them first.

Sequences were derived from unstimulated CD8+ T cells sorted from spleen or lymph node cells, sampled before intestinal transplant. This TCR came from a human donor who received an intestinal transplant. The rearrangement joins TRBV27 to TRBJ2-7, with D hard to call. This CDR3 reads CASSLQDSYEQYF. The CDR3 DNA reads as TGTGCCAGCAGTTTACAGGACTCCTACGAGCAGTACTTC.